Listed below are T cell receptor beta chains from one sample, sequenced in a study of T cell changes during pregnancy in multiple sclerosis. TCRdb's copy holds only in-frame clones and misses some; the assay was immunoSEQ multiplex PCR. The sample has 40,000 to 50,000 clones, approximately 92% seen once. This specimen consisted of CD4+ T cells from peripheral blood mononuclear cells, obtained before pregnancy. These receptor sequences come from a female donor with multiple sclerosis, enrolled in a pregnancy study. The CDR3 runs from the conserved cysteine through the conserved F or W. The D gene is left open where the match is weak. Clone size is given for some rows only: seen once, a few or many times, or a class if the clone is expanded.

size | length | J | D | V | CDR3 | DNA
- | 16 | TRBJ1-3 | TRBD1 | TRBV7-9 | CASSTGQGAAGNTIYF | TGTGCCAGCAGCACGGGACAGGGGGCAGCTGGAAACACCATATATTTT
- | 14 | TRBJ1-4 | - | TRBV5-4 | CASSLWEANEKLFF | TGTGCCAGCAGCTTGTGGGAGGCGAATGAAAAACTGTTTTTT
once | 17 | TRBJ2-1 | TRBD2 | TRBV6-1 | CASSGLPITLAVDEQFF | TGTGCCAGCAGTGGACTCCCAATAACACTAGCGGTGGATGAGCAGTTCTTC
- | 16 | TRBJ2-5 | TRBD2 | TRBV7-9 | CASSLRLAGFEETQYF | TGTGCCAGCAGCCTCCGACTAGCGGGCTTTGAAGAGACCCAGTACTTC
few | 16 | TRBJ1-3 | - | TRBV6-5 | CASSSPRGTSGNTIYF | TGTGCCAGCAGTTCCCCGCGCGGGACCTCTGGAAACACCATATATTTT
- | 17 | TRBJ2-1 | TRBD2 | TRBV27 | CASSSQTSGRVYNEQFF | TGTGCCAGCAGTTCCCAGACTAGCGGGAGGGTTTACAATGAGCAGTTCTTC
- | 15 | TRBJ1-2 | - | TRBV7-2 | CASSLRQVPGYGYTF | TGTGCCAGCAGCTTAAGACAGGTTCCGGGCTATGGCTACACCTTC
- | 17 | TRBJ1-5 | TRBD1 | TRBV4-1 | CASSQERGGQGVQPQHF | TGCGCCAGCAGCCAAGAAAGGGGGGGACAGGGGGTCCAGCCCCAGCATTTT
once | 15 | TRBJ2-1 | - | TRBV4-3 | CASSQAGWAGNEQFF | TGCGCCAGCAGCCAAGCCGGCTGGGCAGGCAATGAGCAGTTCTTC
- | 16 | TRBJ1-2 | TRBD1 | TRBV6-4 | CASSDAPGQGFPGYTF | TGTGCCAGCAGTGATGCCCCGGGACAGGGATTTCCTGGCTACACCTTC
- | 13 | TRBJ2-1 | TRBD1 | TRBV5-1 | CASSLEGGFEQFF | TGCGCCAGCAGCTTGGAAGGGGGCTTTGAGCAGTTCTTC
- | 16 | TRBJ2-6 | - | TRBV19 | CASSIWSSLGANVLTF | TGTGCCAGTAGTATTTGGTCCTCCCTCGGTGCCAACGTCCTGACTTTC
- | 13 | TRBJ1-1 | - | TRBV19 | CASSIMRNTEAFF | TGTGCCAGTAGTATAATGAGGAACACTGAAGCTTTCTTT
- | 15 | TRBJ1-6 | - | TRBV13 | CASSLTQTNNSPLHF | TGTGCCAGCAGCTTAACTCAGACTAATAATTCACCCCTCCACTTT
- | 15 | TRBJ1-2 | - | TRBV19 | CASTMGQMVNYGYTF | TGTGCCAGTACCATGGGCCAAATGGTCAACTATGGCTACACCTTC
- | 15 | TRBJ2-3 | - | TRBV28 | CASSTTAGFTDTQYF | TGTGCCAGCAGTACGACAGCGGGTTTCACAGATACGCAGTATTTT
- | 12 | TRBJ1-2 | - | TRBV28 | CASSLQTRGYTF | TGTGCCAGCAGTTTACAGACTCGGGGCTACACCTTC